The sequence of this T cell receptor beta chain was determined in a study of cytomegalovirus exposure and HLA in healthy donors. With 0 bases removed from V and 14 bases from J, the gap between germline ends came to 11 bases. Germline V gene sequence: CDR1 SQVTM, CDR2 ANQGSEA. The CDR3 covers 12 residues. Whole-study results and caveats: Based on reports, TCR beta sequences accurately predicted HLA-A and HLA-B alleles for most subjects. Associated with HLA alleles at 0.05 false discovery rate in a later analysis were some 18,000 TCR beta sequences. In an earlier analysis, about 90% or about 30%: the productive usage of most TCR beta V segments. The authors later linked a missense DCLRE1C variant to TCR beta V- and J-gene trimming.

On this clone: Its antigen is unknown.

The PCR contained 60 Vbeta and 13 Jbeta primers. Sequenced by immunoSEQ multiplex PCR; TCRdb stores in-frame clones only, minus some. Of over 100,000 clones listed, over 60% are singletons. The specimen sequenced was PBMCs. The source is a man aged 60 to 75 in good health and CMV-seropositive. J is TRBJ1-6 and V is TRBV29-1, with a tentative D call TRBD1 (5 bases). CDR3 protein: CSVEEGGGSLHF. The CDR3 nucleotides are TGCAGCGTTGAAGAGGGGGGTGGGTCCCTCCACTTT.